This T cell receptor beta chain was captured in a study of radiation and T cells in renal cell carcinoma (TCRdb year 2020). About the study as a whole: The samples were obtained from a clinical trial, where primary renal cell carcinomas were treated with 15 Gy stereotactic body radiation therapy and then removed by nephrectomy 4 weeks afterward. TCR beta sequencing covered 50 to 55 samples in total, comprising approximately 26 tumors and approximately 27 peripheral blood samples. In the approximately 58 samples combined, 4,016,671 unique CDR3 nucleotide sequences were found, encoding 2,658,974 unique CDR3 amino acid sequences. Overall study results and their limits: Dynamics of the blood repertoire were not tracked past 4 weeks after treatment. An increase in top tumor clonotypes in blood was observed from baseline to 2 weeks post-radiation, followed by contraction by 4 weeks, which was taken to suggest transient expansion of tumor-resident clones. With a single-armed trial design, the study had no way to address how radiation dose or scheduling affects the TCR repertoire. Because pretreatment tumor biopsies were not available, the study could not determine whether clonotypes were already present within the tumor at baseline.

The immunoSEQ kit was used, according to the manufacturer's recommendations, to generate TCR beta libraries from genomic DNA. Library preparation used a first multiplex PCR with proprietary primers, then a second PCR adding unique barcodes, with bead cleanups after each round. A kit-provided positive control reaction and a negative control reaction were included in every sample batch. The final libraries underwent checking on an Agilent 4200 TapeStation D1000 ScreenTape, volumetric pooling, and quantification by qPCR. Sequencing ran on an Illumina NextSeq500 with a MidOutput 150-cycle cartridge, using 156 Read1 and 15 Index1 cycles with kit custom primers. The pooled library was loaded at 0.9 to 1 pM, with an approximately 21% PhiX control spiked in. On the authors' methods: Vendor-processed data were analyzed in R, with a clonotype defined as all T cells sharing the same CDR3 nucleotide sequence. For clone abundance analyses, frequencies were normalized to the 10,000 most abundant clones per sample. Public T cell clones, averaging fewer than five per sample, were removed before analysis. A difference in abundance of at least 32-fold between compartments was used to define tumor-enriched and baseline blood-enriched clonotypes. Clonotypes expanded or contracted between blood time points were identified with a beta-binomial differential abundance model. Tumor-blood repertoire similarity was measured with the Baroni-Urbani and Buser coefficient, and group comparisons used two-tailed Wilcoxon tests in R. The clones in this table, taken by TCRdb from immuneACCESS, are in-frame only. Not every clone is retained; where verified, under half of the shortfall comes from an unresolved V gene, and the cause of the rest is unknown. That table supplies the V and J calls and clone size; D and trimming were determined from the DNA. The table for this sample lists some 140,000 clones; around nine tenths of them were counted only once. Of the sample, approximately 12% falls within the top ten clones.

The time point label, as the study defines it: baseline pretreatment blood. Interpreted using the paper, the treatment or condition label stands for: 15 Gy SBRT to primary tumor, nephrectomy 4 weeks later. To track tumor-enriched clonotypes, serial peripheral blood was sampled from radiation-treated patients at baseline and at 2 weeks and 4 weeks after SBRT. Renal cell carcinoma with clear cell pathology was present in all patients. Genomic DNA for TCR sequencing was prepared using the QIAamp DNA Blood Mini Kit (Qiagen). The analyses included just those samples that passed every quality control check. Comment on this clone: The antigen it recognizes is unknown. One base away there is no much larger clone; base qualities are not given.

The receptor comes from a woman aged 50 to 60 with renal cell carcinoma. The specimen was blood, collected from a patient whose treatment included radiotherapy and nephrectomy.

The CDR3 protein sequence reads: CASSYRDNLGETQYF. The nucleotide sequence reads as follows: TGTGCCAGCAGCTACCGGGACAACTTGGGAGAGACCCAGTACTTC. The chain couples TRBV9 to TRBJ2-5, with TRBD1 perhaps the D gene, on 6 matching bases. The V and J ends are trimmed by 4 bases and 4 bases, leaving 17 bases between them. The CDR3 numbers 15 residues from cysteine through phenylalanine. Solely the CDR3 DNA is kept, with 45 bases framed from the first base. The germline V gene supplies CDR1 SGDLS and CDR2 YYNGEE.